The 3 T cell receptor beta chains in this list originate from one sample, sequenced in a study of shared T cell receptors in the human thymus. Profiled with immunoSEQ multiplex PCR; TCRdb holds only in-frame clones, not every one. The data show more than 550,000 clones, 75% to 90% seen once. This sample also appeared in a second study, on human thymus T cells.

The material sequenced was thymocytes. The receptors come from a girl under three years old with a congenital heart defect.

V gene TRBV9 combines with J gene TRBJ1-2; no definite D call. CDR1 is SGDLS, CDR2 YYNGEE, per germline. This CDR3 is 11 amino acids long. Trimming removed 6 bases from V and 6 bases from J, with 9 bases in between. CDR3 residues: CASMGVHGYTF. The CDR3 DNA sequence: TGTGCCAGCATGGGCGTCCATGGCTACACCTTC.

The chain uses TRBV7-6 and TRBJ2-2; tentative D call: TRBD1 (5 bases). CDR1 is SGHVS, CDR2 FNYEAQ, per germline. V was clipped by 3 bases and J by 3 bases, with 17 bases between them. The CDR3 runs to 17 residues. The CDR3 DNA reads TGTGCCAGCAGCTTGGGGCAGATCGCCTCCTACACCGGGGAGCTGTTTTTT. Translated, it gives CASSLGQIASYTGELFF.

The V and J genes are TRBV5-8 and TRBJ1-5; 7 bases align to TRBD1. V lost 4 bases to trimming and J lost 5 bases; unmatched junction nucleotides: 9. The CDR3 is 15 amino acids. From germline, CDR1 is SGHTS and CDR2 YDEGEE. CDR3 coding DNA: TGTGCCAGCAGCAACCCCGGGACAGCTTATCAGCCCCAGCATTTT. Protein sequence: CASSNPGTAYQPQHF.